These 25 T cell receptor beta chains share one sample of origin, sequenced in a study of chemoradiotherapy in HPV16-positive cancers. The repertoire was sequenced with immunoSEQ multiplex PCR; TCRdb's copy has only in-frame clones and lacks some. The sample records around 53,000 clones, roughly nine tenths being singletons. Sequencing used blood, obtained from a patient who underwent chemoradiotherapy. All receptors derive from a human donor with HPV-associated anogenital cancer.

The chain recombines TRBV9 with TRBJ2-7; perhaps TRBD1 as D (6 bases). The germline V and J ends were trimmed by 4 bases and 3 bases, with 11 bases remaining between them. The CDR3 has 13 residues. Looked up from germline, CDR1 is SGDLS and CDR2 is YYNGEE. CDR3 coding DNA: TGTGCCAGCAGCAATGGCAGGGGCTACGAGCAGTACTTC. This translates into CASSNGRGYEQYF.

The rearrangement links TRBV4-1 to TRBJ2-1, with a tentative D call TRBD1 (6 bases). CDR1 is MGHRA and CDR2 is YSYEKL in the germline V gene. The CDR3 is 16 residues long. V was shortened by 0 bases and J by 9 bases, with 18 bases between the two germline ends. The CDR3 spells CASSQDPRGSYPEQFF. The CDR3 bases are TGCGCCAGCAGCCAAGATCCCAGGGGAAGCTATCCTGAGCAGTTCTTC.

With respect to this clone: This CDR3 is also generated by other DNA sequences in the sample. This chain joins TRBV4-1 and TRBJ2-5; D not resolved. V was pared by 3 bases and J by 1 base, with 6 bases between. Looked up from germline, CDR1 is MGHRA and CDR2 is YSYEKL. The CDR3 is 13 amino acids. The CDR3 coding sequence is TGCGCCAGCAGCCAGACAAGCCAAGAGACCCAGTACTTC. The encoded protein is CASSQTSQETQYF.

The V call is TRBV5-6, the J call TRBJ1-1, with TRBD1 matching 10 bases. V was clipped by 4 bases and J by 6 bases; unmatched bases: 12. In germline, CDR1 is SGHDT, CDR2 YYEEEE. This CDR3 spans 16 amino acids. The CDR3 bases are TGTGCCAGCAGCGGTGGGACAGGGGTCAATGTAGCTGAAGCTTTCTTT. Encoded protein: CASSGGTGVNVAEAFF.

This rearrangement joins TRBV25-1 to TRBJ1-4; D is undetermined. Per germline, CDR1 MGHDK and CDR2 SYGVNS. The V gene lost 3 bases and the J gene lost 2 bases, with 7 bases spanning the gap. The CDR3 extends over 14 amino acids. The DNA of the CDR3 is TGTGCCAGCAGTGATACCCTGACTAATGAAAAACTGTTTTTT. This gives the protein CASSDTLTNEKLFF.

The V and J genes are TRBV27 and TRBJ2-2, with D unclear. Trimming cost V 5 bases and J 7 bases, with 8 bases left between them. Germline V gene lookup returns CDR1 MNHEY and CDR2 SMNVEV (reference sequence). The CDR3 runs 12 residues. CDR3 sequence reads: CASSPGFGELFF. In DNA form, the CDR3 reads TGTGCCAGCAGTCCCGGATTCGGGGAGCTGTTTTTT.

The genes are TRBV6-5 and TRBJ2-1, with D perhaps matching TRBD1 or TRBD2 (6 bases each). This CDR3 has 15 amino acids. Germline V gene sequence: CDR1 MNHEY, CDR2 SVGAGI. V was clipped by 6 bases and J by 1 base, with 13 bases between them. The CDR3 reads CASRGGPGSYNEQFF. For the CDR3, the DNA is TGTGCCAGCAGGGGGGGCCCGGGGTCCTACAATGAGCAGTTCTTC.

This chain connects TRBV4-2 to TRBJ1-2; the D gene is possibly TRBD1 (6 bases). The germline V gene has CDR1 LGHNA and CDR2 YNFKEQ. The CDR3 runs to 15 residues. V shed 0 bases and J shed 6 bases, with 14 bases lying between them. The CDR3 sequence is CASSQDLTGGDGYTF. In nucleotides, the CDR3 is TGTGCCAGCAGCCAAGATCTTACGGGGGGCGATGGCTACACCTTC.

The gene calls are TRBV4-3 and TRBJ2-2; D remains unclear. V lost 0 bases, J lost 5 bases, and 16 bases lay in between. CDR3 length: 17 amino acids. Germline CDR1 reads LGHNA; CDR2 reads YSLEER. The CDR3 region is CASSQDPRLPWTGELFF. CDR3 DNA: TGCGCCAGCAGCCAAGATCCCAGGCTACCTTGGACCGGGGAGCTGTTTTTT.

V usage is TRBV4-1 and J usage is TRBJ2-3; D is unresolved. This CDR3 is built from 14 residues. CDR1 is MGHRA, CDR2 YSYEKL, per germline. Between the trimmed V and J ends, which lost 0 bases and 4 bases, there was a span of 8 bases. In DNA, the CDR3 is TGCGCCAGCAGCCAAGATCTAGAAGCAGATACGCAGTATTTT. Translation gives CASSQDLEADTQYF.

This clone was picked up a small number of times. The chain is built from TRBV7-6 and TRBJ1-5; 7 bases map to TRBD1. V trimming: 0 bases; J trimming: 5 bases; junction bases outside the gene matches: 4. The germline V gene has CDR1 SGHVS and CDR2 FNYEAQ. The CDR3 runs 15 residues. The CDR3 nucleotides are TGTGCCAGCAGCTTAGCAGGGGGCGCGCATCAGCCCCAGCATTTT. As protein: CASSLAGGAHQPQHF.

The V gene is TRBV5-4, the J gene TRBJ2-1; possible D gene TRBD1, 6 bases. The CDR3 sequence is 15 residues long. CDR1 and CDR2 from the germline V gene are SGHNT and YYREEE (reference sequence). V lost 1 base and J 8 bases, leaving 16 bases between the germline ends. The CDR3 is CASSLTLQGWDEQFF. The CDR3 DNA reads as TGTGCCAGCAGCTTGACCCTACAGGGTTGGGATGAGCAGTTCTTC.

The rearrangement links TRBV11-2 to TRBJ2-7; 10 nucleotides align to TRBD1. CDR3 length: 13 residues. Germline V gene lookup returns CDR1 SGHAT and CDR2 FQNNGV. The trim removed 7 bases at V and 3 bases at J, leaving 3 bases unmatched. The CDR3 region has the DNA TGTGCCAGCAACCGGGACAGGGGCTACGAGCAGTACTTC. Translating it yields CASNRDRGYEQYF.

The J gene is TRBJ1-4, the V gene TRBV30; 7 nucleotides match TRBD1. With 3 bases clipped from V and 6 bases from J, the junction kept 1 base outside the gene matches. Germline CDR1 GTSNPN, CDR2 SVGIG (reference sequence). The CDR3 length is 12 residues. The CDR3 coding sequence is TGTGCCTGGAGCAGGGGGGATGAAAAACTGTTTTTT. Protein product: CAWSRGDEKLFF. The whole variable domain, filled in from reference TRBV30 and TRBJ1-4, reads SQTIHQWPATLVQPVGSPLSLECTVEGTSNPNLYWYRQAAGRGLQLLFYSVGIGQISSEVPQNLSASRPQDRQFILSSKKLLLSDSGFYLCAWSRGDEKLFFGSGTQLSVL.

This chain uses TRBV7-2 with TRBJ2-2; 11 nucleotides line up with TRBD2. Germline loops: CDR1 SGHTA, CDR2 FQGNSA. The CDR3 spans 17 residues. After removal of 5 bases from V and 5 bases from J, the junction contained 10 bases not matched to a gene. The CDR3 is CASSQSVAGGPTGELFF. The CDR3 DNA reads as TGTGCCAGCAGCCAGTCGGTAGCGGGAGGGCCGACCGGGGAGCTGTTTTTT. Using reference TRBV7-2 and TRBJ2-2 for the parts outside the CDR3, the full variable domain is GAGVSQSPSNKVTEKGKDVELRCDPISGHTALYWYRQSLGQGLEFLIYFQGNSAPDKSGLPSDRFSAERTGGSVSTLTIQRTQQEDSAVYLCASSQSVAGGPTGELFFGEGSRLTVL.

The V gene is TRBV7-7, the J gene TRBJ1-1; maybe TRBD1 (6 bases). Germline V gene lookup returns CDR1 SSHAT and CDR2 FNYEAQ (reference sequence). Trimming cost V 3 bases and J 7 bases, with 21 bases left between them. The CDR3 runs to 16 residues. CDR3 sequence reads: CASSFWGQRDFGEAFF. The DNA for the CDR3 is TGTGCCAGCAGCTTCTGGGGGCAGAGGGATTTTGGTGAAGCTTTCTTT.

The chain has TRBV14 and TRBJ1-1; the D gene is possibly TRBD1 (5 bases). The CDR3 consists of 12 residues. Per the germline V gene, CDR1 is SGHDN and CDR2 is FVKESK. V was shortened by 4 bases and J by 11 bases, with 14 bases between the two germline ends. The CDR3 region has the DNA TGTGCCAGCAGCCGGGGGACCCTAGGGGCTTTCTTT. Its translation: CASSRGTLGAFF.

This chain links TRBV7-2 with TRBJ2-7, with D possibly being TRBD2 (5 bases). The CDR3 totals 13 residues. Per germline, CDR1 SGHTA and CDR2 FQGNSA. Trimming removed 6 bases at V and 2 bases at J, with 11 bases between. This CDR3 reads CASSPGNTYEQYF. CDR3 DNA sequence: TGTGCCAGCAGTCCCGGGAATACCTACGAGCAGTACTTC. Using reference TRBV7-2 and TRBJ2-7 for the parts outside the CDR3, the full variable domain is GAGVSQSPSNKVTEKGKDVELRCDPISGHTALYWYRQSLGQGLEFLIYFQGNSAPDKSGLPSDRFSAERTGGSVSTLTIQRTQQEDSAVYLCASSPGNTYEQYFGPGTRLTVT.

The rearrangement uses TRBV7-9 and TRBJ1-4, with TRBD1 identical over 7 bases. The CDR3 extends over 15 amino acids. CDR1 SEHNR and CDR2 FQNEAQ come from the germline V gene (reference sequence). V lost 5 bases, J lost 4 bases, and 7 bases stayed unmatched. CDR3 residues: CASSRGDSFNEKLFF. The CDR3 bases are TGTGCCAGCAGCAGAGGGGACAGCTTTAATGAAAAACTGTTTTTT.

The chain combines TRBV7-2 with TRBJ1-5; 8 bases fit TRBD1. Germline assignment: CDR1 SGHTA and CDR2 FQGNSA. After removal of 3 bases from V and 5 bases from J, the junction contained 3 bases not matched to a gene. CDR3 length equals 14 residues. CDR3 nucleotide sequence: TGTGCCAGCAGCTTCCCAGGGGGCGATCAGCCCCAGCATTTT. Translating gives CASSFPGGDQPQHF.

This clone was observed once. Here the CDR3 DNA reads TGTGCCAGCAGCTTAGGGAGGGAAGCTTTCTTT. This gives the protein CASSLGREAFF. The chain uses TRBV7-2 and TRBJ1-1; D is unresolved. V dropped 1 base and J dropped 8 bases, with 5 bases sitting between them. Germline loops: CDR1 SGHTA, CDR2 FQGNSA. The CDR3 runs to 11 residues.

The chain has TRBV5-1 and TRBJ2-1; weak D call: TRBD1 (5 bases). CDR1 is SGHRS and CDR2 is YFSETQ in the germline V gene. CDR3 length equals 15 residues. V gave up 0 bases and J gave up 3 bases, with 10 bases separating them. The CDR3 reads CASSLAGINYNEQFF. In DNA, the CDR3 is TGCGCCAGCAGCTTGGCAGGGATAAACTACAATGAGCAGTTCTTC.

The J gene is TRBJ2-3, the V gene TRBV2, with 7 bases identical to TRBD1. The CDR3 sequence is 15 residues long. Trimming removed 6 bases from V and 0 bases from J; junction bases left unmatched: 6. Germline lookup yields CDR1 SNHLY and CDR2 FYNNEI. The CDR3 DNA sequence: TGTGCCAGCAGCTTAGGGACAGTGAGCACAGATACGCAGTATTTT. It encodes CASSLGTVSTDTQYF.

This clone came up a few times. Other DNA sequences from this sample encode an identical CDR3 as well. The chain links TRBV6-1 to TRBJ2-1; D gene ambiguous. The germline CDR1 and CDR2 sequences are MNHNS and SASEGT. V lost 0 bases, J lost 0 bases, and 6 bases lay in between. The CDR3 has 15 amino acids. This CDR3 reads CASSEAGGSYNEQFF. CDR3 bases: TGTGCCAGCAGTGAAGCGGGCGGCTCCTACAATGAGCAGTTCTTC.

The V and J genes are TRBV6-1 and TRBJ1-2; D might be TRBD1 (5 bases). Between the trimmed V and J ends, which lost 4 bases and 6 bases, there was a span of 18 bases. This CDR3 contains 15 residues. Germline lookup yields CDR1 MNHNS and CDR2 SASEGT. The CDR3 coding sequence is TGTGCCAGCAGTGGGGCTCGAGGGACGGGGGATGGCTACACCTTC. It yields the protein CASSGARGTGDGYTF.